This TCR beta chain comes out of a study of control samples from healthy donors and cancer patients. This clone has a single count. TCRdb keeps only in-frame clones here, not all; method: immunoSEQ multiplex PCR. The sample includes 160,000 or so clones, 93% seen only once; the top ten take around 2.5%. This clonotype was sampled from a man aged 50-60 years in good health. Sample: blood.

The CDR3 sequence: CASSGQSLSYEQYF. The DNA of the CDR3 is TGTGCCAGTAGTGGACAGTCGCTCTCCTACGAGCAGTACTTC. V and J are TRBV19 and TRBJ2-7; maybe TRBD1 (6 bases). The CDR3 runs to 14 residues. V dropped 5 bases and J dropped 0 bases, with 11 bases sitting between them. Germline V gene sequence: CDR1 LNHDA, CDR2 SQIVND (reference sequence). Based on the CDR3 plus reference TRBV19 and TRBJ2-7, the full variable domain is DGGITQSPKYLFRKEGQNVTLSCEQNLNHDAMYWYRQDPGQGLRLIYYSQIVNDFQKGDIAEGYSVSREKKESFPLTVTSAQKNPTAFYLCASSGQSLSYEQYFGPGTRLTVT.